Described below is a single T cell receptor beta chain sequence and its context. The antigen is not known. This sample stems from a study of T cell repertoires in cytomegalovirus infection. Study information: TCR beta signatures that were public indicated CMV infection and matching HLA type. Study findings and constraints: Frequencies of public TCR beta families were cumulated, and this identified carriers of CMV plus the relevant HLA.

Deletions cut 2 bases from V and 6 bases from J, with 8 bases between. The CDR3 contains 12 residues. Germline CDR1 is WSHSY and CDR2 is SAAADI. TCRdb redid the calling of the reads with MiXCR, one entry per CDR3 protein. The sample has some 940,000 distinct CDR3 sequences, roughly 31% seen once. Sequencing was performed on cultured CD8+ T cells from PBMCs, taken from culture after CMV antigen stimulation. The sequence was obtained from a human donor in good health (CMV status not recorded). Some clones in this sample may be carry-over from other donors' samples. J is TRBJ2-7 and V is TRBV10-2; TRBD2 is a possible D gene (6 bases). The CDR3 region has the DNA TGCGCCAGCAGTGAGGGGGGGTTCGAGCAGTACTTC. This translates into CASSEGGFEQYF.